This is a list of T cell receptor beta chains from one sample in a study of blood T cell repertoires in COVID-19. Assay used: immunoSEQ multiplex PCR; TCRdb lists only in-frame clones, some missing. Among 150,000 to 200,000 clones, around 85% were seen once, and the ten largest hold roughly 9.7%. The sequenced sample consisted of peripheral blood. Receptors originate from a human donor with active or convalescent COVID-19. The donor label of this sample is uncertain. Both conserved end residues are part of each CDR3. A D gene is named only where the DNA matches it firmly. Size values are once, few and many counts, or a class for expanded clones, and some rows have none.

>TRBD2|once|TRBV19|TRBJ2-1
CASRATTRAGGPYNEQFF
TGTGCCAGTAGGGCCACCACCCGGGCGGGAGGGCCCTACAATGAGCAGTTCTTC
>TRBD1|NA|TRBV3-1/TRBV3-2|TRBJ1-5
CASSQETGDQPQHF
TGTGCCAGCAGCCAAGAGACAGGGGATCAGCCCCAGCATTTT
>NA|NA|TRBV7-9|TRBJ2-2
CASSLPTGESTGELFF
TGTGCCAGCAGCTTACCGACGGGGGAGAGCACCGGGGAGCTGTTTTTT
>TRBD2|NA|TRBV9|TRBJ2-7
CASSPKSVAGPEREQYF
TGTGCCAGCAGCCCCAAGTCGGTAGCGGGACCCGAAAGAGAGCAGTACTTC
>NA|NA|TRBV5-1|TRBJ1-4
CASFTVPGATNEKLFF
TGCGCCAGCTTTACCGTCCCGGGGGCAACTAATGAAAAACTGTTTTTT
>NA|NA|TRBV2|TRBJ2-3
CASSEDGELDTQYF
TGTGCCAGCAGTGAAGATGGGGAGCTGGATACGCAGTATTTT
>NA|NA|TRBV4-3|TRBJ2-3
CASSQRGDTDTQYF
TGCGCCAGCAGCCAACGCGGGGACACAGATACGCAGTATTTT
>NA|NA|TRBV5-1|TRBJ2-4
CASSLVESAKNIQYF
TGCGCCAGCAGCTTGGTCGAGTCAGCCAAAAACATTCAGTACTTC
>NA|NA|TRBV28|TRBJ1-5
CASSSTGWKNQPQHF
TGTGCCAGCAGCTCCACAGGGTGGAAGAATCAGCCCCAGCATTTT
>TRBD2|once|TRBV27|TRBJ2-7
CASRSSGLAIDEQYF
TGTGCCAGCAGATCATCGGGACTAGCGATCGACGAGCAGTACTTC
>NA|NA|TRBV18|TRBJ1-2
CASSPGQNYGYTF
TGTGCCAGCTCACCAGGACAGAACTATGGCTACACCTTC
>NA|NA|TRBV19|TRBJ2-2
CASTRVANTGELFF
TGTGCCAGCACCAGGGTAGCTAACACCGGGGAGCTGTTTTTT
>NA|NA|TRBV18|TRBJ2-7
CASSPRDIPREQYF
TGTGCCAGCTCACCACGGGACATACCTCGGGAGCAGTACTTC
>NA|NA|TRBV6-5|TRBJ2-2
CASSWLALTAGGELFF
TGTGCCAGCAGTTGGCTGGCGTTGACAGCGGGTGGGGAGCTGTTTTTT
>NA|few|TRBV6-5|TRBJ1-6
CASSSSVRGNSPLHF
TGTGCCAGCAGTTCCTCGGTCAGGGGTAATTCACCCCTCCACTTT
>TRBD2|NA|TRBV10-3|TRBJ2-2
CAISDPGLAGGPLGELFF
TGTGCCATCAGTGATCCGGGACTAGCGGGGGGGCCTCTCGGGGAGCTGTTTTTT
>TRBD2|NA|TRBV7-2|TRBJ2-3
CASSWPSGRALDTQYF
TGTGCCAGCAGCTGGCCTAGCGGGAGGGCCTTAGATACGCAGTATTTT
>NA|few|TRBV5-8|TRBJ2-3
CASFETGHHTDTQYF
TGTGCCAGCTTCGAGACGGGACACCACACAGATACGCAGTATTTT
>NA|NA|TRBV6-5|TRBJ1-2
CASSYSGGKSYGYTF
TGTGCCAGCAGTTACTCGGGGGGGAAAAGTTATGGCTACACCTTC
>NA|NA|TRBV2|TRBJ2-5
CASLRDQETQYF
TGTGCCAGCCTGAGGGACCAAGAGACCCAGTACTTC
>NA|NA|TRBV7-2|TRBJ2-7
CASSLDARDEQYF
TGTGCCAGCAGCTTAGATGCCAGGGACGAGCAGTACTTC
>NA|NA|TRBV6-4|TRBJ2-2
CASSARSGTGELFF
TGTGCCAGCAGTGCAAGGAGCGGTACCGGGGAGCTGTTTTTT
>TRBD2|NA|TRBV5-4|TRBJ2-3
CASSPEASGSTDTQYF
TGTGCCAGCAGCCCGGAGGCTAGCGGAAGCACAGATACGCAGTATTTT
>TRBD2|NA|TRBV9|TRBJ2-1
CASSVVSLAGFNEQFF
TGTGCCAGCAGCGTAGTATCACTAGCGGGGTTCAATGAGCAGTTCTTC
>NA|NA|TRBV6-6|TRBJ2-1
CASSYQYNEQFF
TGTGCCAGCAGTTATCAGTACAATGAGCAGTTCTTC
>NA|NA|TRBV7-2|TRBJ1-2
CASSPGLGPDGYTF
TGTGCCAGCAGCCCAGGGTTGGGTCCCGATGGCTACACCTTC
>NA|NA|TRBV5-1|TRBJ1-1
CASSASETVNTEAFF
TGCGCCAGCAGCGCTAGCGAGACGGTGAACACTGAAGCTTTCTTT
>NA|NA|TRBV24-1|TRBJ2-5
CATSERGETQYF
TGTGCCACCAGTGAAAGAGGGGAGACCCAGTACTTC
>TRBD1|NA|TRBV10-3|TRBJ1-2
CASRGQGPYGYTF
TGTGCCTCCCGCGGACAGGGTCCCTATGGCTACACCTTC
>NA|NA|TRBV13|TRBJ2-3
CASSDGWSLRDTQYF
TGTGCCAGCAGCGATGGGTGGTCCCTGAGGGATACGCAGTATTTT
>NA|NA|TRBV7-2|TRBJ2-1
CASSHRLDRPLSYNEQFF
TGTGCCAGCAGCCATAGGTTAGACAGGCCACTCTCCTACAATGAGCAGTTCTTC
>NA|NA|TRBV5-1|TRBJ2-1
CASREQFGSYNEQFF
TGCGCCAGCAGGGAACAGTTTGGCTCCTACAATGAGCAGTTCTTC
>TRBD2|NA|TRBV7-2|TRBJ2-3
CASSWTSGGLSTDTQYF
TGTGCCAGCAGCTGGACTAGCGGGGGGCTAAGCACAGATACGCAGTATTTT
>TRBD1|NA|TRBV24-1|TRBJ2-4
CATSDPGTGLNIQYF
TGTGCCACCAGTGATCCTGGGACAGGGTTAAACATTCAGTACTTC
>TRBD2|once|TRBV19|TRBJ2-7
CASSSGRALSEQYF
TGTGCCAGTTCTAGCGGGAGGGCCCTCAGCGAGCAGTACTTC
>NA|NA|TRBV6-1|TRBJ2-7
CASSEGWGLEQYF
TGTGCCAGCAGTGAGGGATGGGGGCTGGAGCAGTACTTC
>NA|NA|TRBV5-5|TRBJ1-2
CASSLEWGTRSGGYTF
TGTGCCAGCAGCTTGGAGTGGGGCACGCGAAGTGGTGGCTACACCTTC
>NA|NA|TRBV6-2/TRBV6-3|TRBJ2-7
CASSYPSGRGSYEQYF
TGTGCCAGCAGTTACCCCTCGGGGAGAGGGTCCTACGAGCAGTACTTC
>NA|NA|TRBV12-5|TRBJ1-5
CASRVVDQPQHF
TGTGCTAGTCGGGTGGTCGATCAGCCCCAGCATTTT
>TRBD1|NA|TRBV7-9|TRBJ1-2
CASRVTGGYGYTF
TGTGCCAGCAGGGTTACAGGGGGCTATGGCTACACCTTC
>NA|NA|TRBV11-1|TRBJ1-1
CASSLDRQMNTEAFF
TGTGCCAGCAGCTTAGATAGACAGATGAACACTGAAGCTTTCTTT
>TRBD2|NA|TRBV2|TRBJ2-7
CASMTSGGYEQYF
TGTGCCAGCATGACTAGCGGGGGCTACGAGCAGTACTTC
>NA|NA|TRBV20-1|TRBJ2-2
CSARTTGELFF
TGCAGTGCTAGAACTACCGGGGAGCTGTTTTTT
>NA|NA|TRBV4-1|TRBJ2-1
CASSRLGSSYNEQFF
TGCGCCAGCAGCCGTCTGGGGAGCTCCTACAATGAGCAGTTCTTC
>NA|NA|TRBV7-2|TRBJ1-2
CASSPRVNYGYTF
TGTGCCAGCAGTCCCCGGGTAAACTATGGCTACACCTTC
>NA|NA|TRBV6-5|TRBJ2-5
CASSYSPVQETQYF
TGTGCCAGCAGTTACTCGCCGGTCCAAGAGACCCAGTACTTC
>NA|NA|TRBV7-9|TRBJ2-1
CATKDFTGLPPSQFF
TGTGCCACAAAAGACTTCACAGGGCTCCCTCCCTCGCAGTTCTTC
>TRBD1|few|TRBV5-6|TRBJ1-2
CASSLGQGVDGYTF
TGTGCCAGCAGCTTGGGTCAGGGGGTGGATGGCTACACCTTC
>NA|NA|TRBV12-1|TRBJ2-3
CASSFRWTSGGTDTQYF
TGTGCCAGCAGCTTCCGTTGGACTAGCGGGGGCACAGATACGCAGTATTTT
>NA|NA|TRBV5-1|TRBJ1-5
CASSLSGVNQPQHF
TGCGCCAGCAGCTTATCAGGGGTCAATCAGCCCCAGCATTTT
>NA|NA|TRBV28|TRBJ1-3
CASSLGGTPYSGNTIYF
TGTGCCAGCAGTTTGGGAGGGACACCCTACTCTGGAAACACCATATATTTT
>NA|NA|TRBV27|TRBJ2-2
CASSLRRPSNTGELFF
TGTGCCAGCAGTCTAAGGAGACCGTCGAACACCGGGGAGCTGTTTTTT